The 6 T cell receptor beta chains below were found in one sample sequenced in a study of T cell repertoires in ileal Crohn's disease. Sequenced by immunoSEQ multiplex PCR; TCRdb stores in-frame clones only, minus some. The repertoire holds more than 11,000 clones, around 84% seen once, with around 4.6% in the top ten. Material: ileal tissue. The receptor set was obtained from an adult with Crohn's disease.

This clone was counted between two and nine times. This chain uses TRBV7-3 with TRBJ2-3, with TRBD1 as a possible D gene (5 bases). From germline, CDR1 is SGHTA and CDR2 FQGTGA. Trimming stripped 0 bases from V and 4 bases from J, with 8 bases between. CDR3 length: 14 residues. CDR3 DNA: TGTGCCAGCAGCTTAACATTAGGGGCAGATACGCAGTATTTT. Amino acids: CASSLTLGADTQYF.

The rearrangement uses TRBV6-5 and TRBJ2-7; 10 bases fit TRBD1. The CDR3 loop spans 15 amino acids. J gave up 6 bases and V 0 bases, and 5 bases lay outside the gene matches. Germline CDR1 MNHEY, CDR2 SVGAGI. CDR3 in DNA: TGTGCCAGCAGTTACTCCGGGACAGGGGCCGTCGAGCAGTACTTC. Its protein is CASSYSGTGAVEQYF.

This CDR3 reads CASSRTGEKQPQHF. CDR3 DNA: TGTGCCAGCAGCCGGACAGGGGAAAAGCAGCCCCAGCATTTT. The chain joins TRBV16 to TRBJ1-5, with 9 bases aligning to TRBD1. This CDR3 contains 14 residues. The germline gives CDR1 KGHSY, CDR2 FQNENV. V trimming: 4 bases; J trimming: 7 bases; junction bases outside the gene matches: 5.

This clone has a single count. The chain employs TRBV27 and TRBJ2-5; no clear D. Germline V gene lookup returns CDR1 MNHEY and CDR2 SMNVEV (reference sequence). This CDR3 comprises 18 residues. V was pared by 0 bases and J by 1 base, with 18 bases between. The CDR3 DNA sequence: TGTGCCAGCAGTTTATCGGGTCGACTGGAAATCACCCAAGAGACCCAGTACTTC. Amino acids: CASSLSGRLEITQETQYF.

The chain is built from TRBV29-1 and TRBJ2-3; 9 nucleotides line up with TRBD1. The germline gives CDR1 SQVTM, CDR2 ANQGSEA. The CDR3 loop spans 14 amino acids. J gave up 5 bases and V 3 bases, and 6 bases lay outside the gene matches. The DNA of the CDR3 is TGCAGCGTTGACGGGGACAGGGTTGAAGATACGCAGTATTTT. Its protein is CSVDGDRVEDTQYF.

V gene TRBV27 combines with J gene TRBJ1-6; possible D gene TRBD1, 5 bases. CDR1 is MNHEY, CDR2 SMNVEV, per germline (reference sequence). The CDR3 covers 13 residues. V lost 3 bases to trimming and J lost 6 bases, with 6 bases between them. CDR3 coding DNA: TGTGCCAGCAGTTTTCAGGGTAATTCACCCCTCCACTTT. Translation gives CASSFQGNSPLHF.